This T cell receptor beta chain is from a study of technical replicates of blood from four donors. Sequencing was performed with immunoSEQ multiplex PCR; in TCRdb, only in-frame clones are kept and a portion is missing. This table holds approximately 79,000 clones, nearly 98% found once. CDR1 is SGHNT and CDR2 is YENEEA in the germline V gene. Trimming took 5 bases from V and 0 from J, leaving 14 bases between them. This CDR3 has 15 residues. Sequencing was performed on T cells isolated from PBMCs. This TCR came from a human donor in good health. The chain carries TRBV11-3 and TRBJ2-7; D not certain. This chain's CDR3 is CASSPSSGRSYEQYF. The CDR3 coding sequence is TGTGCCAGCAGCCCTTCCTCGGGTCGCTCCTACGAGCAGTACTTC. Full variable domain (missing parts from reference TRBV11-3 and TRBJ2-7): EAGVVQSPRYKIIEKKQPVAFWCNPISGHNTLYWYLQNLGQGPELLIRYENEEAVDDSQLPKDRFSAERLKGVDSTLKIQPAELGDSAVYLCASSPSSGRSYEQYFGPGTRLTVT.